The clone carrying this TCR beta chain was observed a few times. Its antigen is unidentified. The data are from a study of T cell repertoires in cytomegalovirus infection. Study-level information: Both recently identified HLA-C-restricted and well-studied HLA-B-restricted CMV epitopes were used in the study. Evidence of both CMV infection and a matching HLA type came from public TCR beta signatures. Study results and limitations: Ex vivo, HLA-C-restricted CMV-specific TCR beta clonotypes prevailed over the rest of the response. Carriers of CMV and the relevant HLA type were discriminated by public TCR beta frequency.

TCRdb itself ran the reads through MiXCR, one entry per CDR3 protein. The table has approximately 590,000 distinct CDR3 sequences, roughly 43% seen once; the top ten hold around 48%. The CDR3 runs to 16 residues. With 5 bases clipped from V and 4 bases from J, the junction kept 10 bases outside the gene matches. CDR1 SSHAT and CDR2 FNYEAQ come from the germline V gene (reference sequence). The sequence was collected from a human donor in good health (CMV status not recorded). Some clones in this sample may be carry-over from other donors' samples. The chain recombines TRBV7-7 with TRBJ2-2; 7 nucleotides match TRBD2. The sequenced sample was cultured PBMCs, obtained from culture after CMV antigen stimulation. The CDR3 DNA reads as TGTGCCAGCAGCAAGCAGAGCGGGGCCGGCACCGGGGAGCTGTTTTTT. Its translation is CASSKQSGAGTGELFF. Looking up the rest from reference TRBV7-7 and TRBJ2-2 gives the full variable domain: GAGVSQSPRYKVTKRGQDVTLRCDPISSHATLYWYQQALGQGPEFLTYFNYEAQPDKSGLPSDRFSAERPEGSISTLTIQRTEQRDSAMYRCASSKQSGAGTGELFFGEGSRLTVL.